This T cell receptor beta chain was recovered during a study of T cell repertoires in cytomegalovirus infection. The overall study: CMV infection together with matching HLA type was indicated by public TCR beta signatures.

This CDR3 has 11 residues. Germline CDR1 reads MNHNY; CDR2 reads SVGAGI (reference sequence). This clonotype was seen only a few times. As yet, its antigen is unknown. Each CDR3 protein is one row after TCRdb ran MiXCR on the reads. The data hold over 450,000 distinct CDR3 sequences, with approximately 11% observed a single time. Study conclusions and caveats: People with CMV and the relevant HLA were identified by cumulative public TCR beta family frequency. The ex vivo response was dominated by HLA-C-restricted CMV-specific TCR beta clonotypes.

This TCR came from a human donor in good health (CMV status not recorded). Some clones in this sample may be carry-over from other donors' samples. This chain uses TRBV6-6 with TRBJ1-1; D gene unclear. The sample taken for sequencing was PBMCs. Here the CDR3 reads CAAGMNTEAFF. CDR3 nucleotide sequence: TGTGCAGCAGGAATGAACACTGAAGCTTTCTTT.